The sequence of this T cell receptor (beta chain) was determined in a study of T cells after yellow fever vaccination. The CDR3 spans 18 residues. J gave up 0 bases and V 6 bases, and 14 bases lay outside the gene matches. Looked up from germline, CDR1 is MNHEY and CDR2 is SVGEGT. TCRdb analysed the 5' RACE reads with MiXCR anew, one entry per CDR3 protein. The data hold approximately 550,000 distinct CDR3 sequences, with roughly 19% observed a single time. The clonotype was recovered from a man aged 25-45 years who received the YFV17D yellow fever vaccine. Sequenced material: PBMCs, taken 15 days after the yellow fever booster vaccination. The rearrangement uses TRBV6-2 or TRBV6-3 and TRBJ2-5; 9 bases line up with TRBD2. CDR3 region: CASRGFPGTSNYQETQYF. The CDR3 DNA is TGTGCCAGCAGAGGTTTTCCCGGGACTAGCAACTACCAAGAGACCCAGTACTTC.